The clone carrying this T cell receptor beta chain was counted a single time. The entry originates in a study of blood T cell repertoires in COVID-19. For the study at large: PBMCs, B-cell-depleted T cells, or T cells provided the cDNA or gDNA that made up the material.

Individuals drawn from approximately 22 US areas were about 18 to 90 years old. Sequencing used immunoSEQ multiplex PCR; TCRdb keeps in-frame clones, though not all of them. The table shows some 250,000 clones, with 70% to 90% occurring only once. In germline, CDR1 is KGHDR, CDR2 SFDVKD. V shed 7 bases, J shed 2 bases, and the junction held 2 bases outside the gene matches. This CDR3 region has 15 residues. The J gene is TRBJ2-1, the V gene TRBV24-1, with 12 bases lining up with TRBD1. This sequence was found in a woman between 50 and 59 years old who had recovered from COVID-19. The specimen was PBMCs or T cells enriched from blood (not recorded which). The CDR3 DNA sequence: TGTGCCACCAGGGGACAGGGGGCAGCCTACAATGAGCAGTTCTTC. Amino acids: CATRGQGAAYNEQFF.